Listed below are T cell receptor beta chains from one sample, sequenced in a study of response to subunit inactivated influenza vaccine. Each CDR3 protein is one row after TCRdb ran MiXCR on the RT-PCR reads. The sample yields over 150,000 distinct CDR3 sequences, about 15% seen once. The sample in question was CD8+ T cells sorted from PBMCs, obtained less than 6 days after vaccination. The receptors here all came from a man between 50 and 59 years old who received an inactivated influenza vaccine. CDR3s include the opening cysteine and the closing phenylalanine or tryptophan. A D gene is named only where the DNA matches it firmly. Clone size is stated in some rows and not others, as once, few, many or a class when expanded.

>TRBV28|.|.|TRBJ2-5
TGTGCCAGCAGTTTGGCCGTTGAAGAGACCCAGTACTTC
CASSLAVEETQYF
>TRBV29-1|many|TRBD1|TRBJ2-7
TGCAGCGTTGTCCGGACAGGAACTTCCTACGAGCAGTACTTC
CSVVRTGTSYEQYF
>TRBV7-9|few|.|TRBJ2-5
TGTGCCAGCAGCTCCAATTTGGGGTGGAGCCAAGAGACCCAGTACTTC
CASSSNLGWSQETQYF
>TRBV12-3/TRBV12-4|.|TRBD1|TRBJ1-1
TGTGCCAGCAGTTTTAAGAGGGGGCGCGGGTACACTGAAGCTTTCTTT
CASSFKRGRGYTEAFF
>TRBV7-9|.|.|TRBJ2-2
TGTGCCAGAGACTCGTCGAACACCGGGGAGCTGTTTTTT
CARDSSNTGELFF
>TRBV29-1|many|TRBD2|TRBJ2-7
TGCAGCGTTGAAGTAGCGGGAGTTCCCCCCGGCTACGAGCAGTACTTC
CSVEVAGVPPGYEQYF
>TRBV29-1|many|.|TRBJ2-7
TGCAGCGTTGAATTTAGGGATTTTGCCTACGAGCAGTACTTC
CSVEFRDFAYEQYF
>TRBV12-3/TRBV12-4|few|.|TRBJ2-1
TGTGCCAGCAGTCCCAGGGAAGGGATTATTTACTACAATGAGCAGTTCTTC
CASSPREGIIYYNEQFF
>TRBV5-6|few|.|TRBJ2-7
TGTGCCAGCAGCTTGGGTCGGGGGCCCTACGAGCAGTACTTC
CASSLGRGPYEQYF
>TRBV24-1|.|TRBD2|TRBJ2-7
TGTGCCACCAGTGATCGTAGCGGGCCTGACTACGAGCAGTACTTC
CATSDRSGPDYEQYF
>TRBV9|few|.|TRBJ2-1
TGTGCCAGCAGCGTAGGAGTAGCCCTTACCTACAATGAGCAGTTCTTC
CASSVGVALTYNEQFF
>TRBV6-1|few|TRBD2|TRBJ2-5
TGTGCCAGCAGACTCCTACTAGCGGGAGGGCAAGAGACCCAGTACTTC
CASRLLLAGGQETQYF
>TRBV11-2|few|.|TRBJ2-1
TGTGCCAGCAGCTTCAACAGGTACAATGAGCAGTTCTTC
CASSFNRYNEQFF
>TRBV24-1|.|TRBD1|TRBJ2-5
TGTGCCACCAGTGATACAGGGGATCTAGAGACCCAGTACTTC
CATSDTGDLETQYF
>TRBV19|.|.|TRBJ2-2
TGTGCCAGTAGCGTGGACAGTGGGGCCGGGGAGCTGTTTTTT
CASSVDSGAGELFF